Following are 31 T cell receptor beta chains from one sample sequenced in a study of CD8+ T cells in alopecia areata. RNA was isolated and reverse transcribed to cDNA, the sequencing template. TCRdb's copy holds only in-frame clones and misses some; the assay was immunoSEQ multiplex PCR. The sample holds 93,000 or so clones, approximately 52% seen once. The sequenced material came from CD4+ T cells sorted from blood. The receptor set was obtained from a human donor in good health.

This clone was recorded a few times. V is TRBV7-2 and J is TRBJ2-3; D is ambiguous. The germline CDR1 and CDR2 sequences are SGHTA and FQGNSA. The CDR3 sequence is 11 residues long. V lost 5 bases and J 7 bases, leaving 7 bases between the germline ends. In nucleotides, the CDR3 is TGTGCCAGCAGCCCCAGGAATACGCAGTATTTT. Amino acids: CASSPRNTQYF.

The chain recombines TRBV4-1 with TRBJ1-5; D might be TRBD1 (5 bases). Per the germline V gene, CDR1 is MGHRA and CDR2 is YSYEKL. The CDR3 consists of 17 residues. V was trimmed by 0 bases and J by 4 bases, leaving 16 bases between them. In DNA, the CDR3 is TGCGCCAGCAGCCAAGATCTGGGGGAAATTGCAAATCAGCCCCAGCATTTT. Translation: CASSQDLGEIANQPQHF.

The J gene is TRBJ1-6, the V gene TRBV4-1, with TRBD1 as a possible D gene (6 bases). This CDR3 has 17 residues. Between the trimmed V and J ends, which lost 0 bases and 4 bases, there was a span of 13 bases. CDR1 and CDR2 (germline): MGHRA, YSYEKL. The CDR3 protein is CASSQDPKGEYNSPLHF. Here the CDR3 DNA reads TGCGCCAGCAGCCAAGATCCTAAGGGGGAGTATAATTCACCCCTCCACTTT.

This clone was recorded once. The chain carries TRBV4-3 and TRBJ1-5; D perhaps matches TRBD1 (5 bases). The CDR3 extends over 18 amino acids. The germline V and J ends were trimmed by 1 base and 0 bases, with 16 bases remaining between them. Per germline, CDR1 LGHNA and CDR2 YSLEER. This CDR3 is CASSQGIAQAYSNQPQHF. CDR3 DNA: TGCGCCAGCAGCCAAGGAATTGCACAGGCATATAGCAATCAGCCCCAGCATTTT.

This clone was observed a single time. The J gene is TRBJ2-5, the V gene TRBV14; D is unclear. Trimming pared 1 base from V and 3 bases from J, leaving 6 bases between. Germline lookup yields CDR1 SGHDN and CDR2 FVKESK. CDR3 length: 13 amino acids. The CDR3 sequence: CASSQAPKETQYF. Written as DNA, the CDR3 is TGTGCCAGCAGCCAAGCCCCCAAAGAGACCCAGTACTTC.

This clone turned up a few times. The genes are TRBV5-8 and TRBJ2-5; 10 nucleotides agree with TRBD2. V lost 0 bases and J lost 5; bases outside the gene matches: 13. The germline CDR1 and CDR2 sequences are SGHTS and YDEGEE. This CDR3 contains 18 residues. The CDR3 loop is CASSLGLAGAVPRETQYF. The CDR3 DNA is TGTGCCAGCAGCTTGGGCCTAGCGGGGGCCGTTCCCAGGGAGACCCAGTACTTC.

V is TRBV27 and J is TRBJ2-5, with unresolved D. CDR3 length equals 15 residues. Germline lookup yields CDR1 MNHEY and CDR2 SMNVEV (reference sequence). V lost 5 bases, J lost 3 bases, and 16 bases lay in between. CDR3 sequence: CASSHYTGPEETQYF. In DNA form, the CDR3 reads TGTGCCAGCAGTCATTACACCGGGCCGGAAGAGACCCAGTACTTC.

This clone was seen only a few times. The chain carries TRBV29-1 and TRBJ2-5, with 7 positions matching TRBD1. The CDR3 is 15 amino acids. Germline CDR1 is SQVTM and CDR2 is ANQGSEA. V shed 7 bases, J shed 2 bases, and the junction held 13 bases outside the gene matches. CDR3 residues: CSGAGWAGGQETQYF. In nucleotides, the CDR3 is TGCAGCGGCGCTGGCTGGGCAGGGGGACAAGAGACCCAGTACTTC.

The chain joins TRBV7-2 to TRBJ2-7; TRBD1 matches at 9 bases. CDR1 is SGHTA, CDR2 FQGNSA, per germline. After removal of 5 bases from V and 4 bases from J, the junction contained 6 bases not matched to a gene. The CDR3 contains 14 residues. The CDR3 reads CASSPDRGYYEQYF. The CDR3 nucleotides are TGTGCCAGCAGCCCGGACAGGGGATATTACGAGCAGTACTTC.

The sample holds one count of this clone. The chain joins TRBV29-1 to TRBJ1-1, with D uncertain. The V gene lost 7 bases and the J gene lost 1 base, with 10 bases spanning the gap. There are 12 residues in the CDR3. The germline CDR1 and CDR2 sequences are SQVTM and ANQGSEA. CDR3 protein: CSAGNSNTEAFF. DNA of the CDR3: TGCAGCGCGGGAAACTCGAACACTGAAGCTTTCTTT.

The V gene is TRBV5-6, the J gene TRBJ2-3; TRBD2 agrees at 14 bases. The germline CDR1 and CDR2 sequences are SGHDT and YYEEEE. The CDR3 has 16 amino acids. Germline trimming cut 5 bases from V and 4 bases from J; bases unmatched to any gene: 6. This CDR3 reads CASRMTSGGAADTQYF. The DNA of the CDR3 is TGTGCCAGCAGGATGACTAGCGGGGGGGCCGCAGATACGCAGTATTTT.

This clone was seen more than once but under ten times. J is TRBJ1-3 and V is TRBV7-2; D remains unclear. This CDR3 region has 18 residues. The germline V gene encodes CDR1 SGHTA and CDR2 FQGNSA. The V end lost 0 bases, the J end lost 0 bases, and 15 bases lay between the germline ends. CDR3 region: CASSLAAPGSYSGNTIYF. CDR3 nucleotide sequence: TGTGCCAGCAGCTTAGCGGCCCCCGGGAGCTACTCTGGAAACACCATATATTTT.

The chain combines TRBV2 with TRBJ1-1, with 7 bases matching TRBD1. Germline lookup yields CDR1 SNHLY and CDR2 FYNNEI. V lost 6 bases to trimming and J lost 3 bases; unmatched junction nucleotides: 4. The CDR3 runs to 13 residues. The CDR3, as DNA: TGTGCCAGCAGGTACGACAGGGACACTGAAGCTTTCTTT. It encodes CASRYDRDTEAFF.

J is TRBJ2-5 and V is TRBV6-7; the match to TRBD2 covers 7 bases. TRBV6-7 falls under the ORF class, with uncertain function. J lost 2 bases, V lost 6 bases, and 9 bases had no gene match. This CDR3 comprises 15 residues. The CDR3 is CASSRLASEQETQYF. The CDR3 nucleotides read TGTGCCAGCAGCCGACTAGCTTCCGAGCAAGAGACCCAGTACTTC.

The rearrangement uses TRBV7-9 and TRBJ2-1; the D gene is possibly TRBD2 (6 bases). This CDR3 spans 13 amino acids. The germline V gene has CDR1 SEHNR and CDR2 FQNEAQ (reference sequence). V was pared by 1 base and J by 10 bases, with 11 bases between. The CDR3 DNA follows: TGTGCCAGCAGCTTAGGCGGGGAACAGGAGCAGTTCTTC. It translates to CASSLGGEQEQFF.

This clone has a handful of counts. The chain recombines TRBV7-2 with TRBJ2-7; TRBD1 aligns across 10 bases. With 1 base clipped from V and 2 bases from J, the junction kept 8 bases outside the gene matches. Germline CDR1 reads SGHTA; CDR2 reads FQGNSA. The CDR3 sequence is 17 residues long. The CDR3 loop reads CASSLGSGTGVPYEQYF. The CDR3 DNA is TGTGCCAGCAGCTTAGGGTCCGGGACAGGGGTCCCCTACGAGCAGTACTTC.

The CDR3 spells CASTMQGGTEAFF. The CDR3 nucleotides are TGTGCCAGCACTATGCAGGGGGGCACTGAAGCTTTCTTT. The rearrangement uses TRBV5-6 and TRBJ1-1; 7 nucleotides line up with TRBD1. Trimming cost V 6 bases and J 4 bases; bases outside gene matches: 6. Germline V gives CDR1 SGHDT, CDR2 YYEEEE. CDR3 length equals 13 residues.

The chain recombines TRBV4-3 with TRBJ2-3; D may be TRBD1 or TRBD2 (5 bases each). This CDR3 comprises 14 residues. CDR1 LGHNA and CDR2 YSLEER come from the germline V gene. With 3 bases removed from V and 5 bases from J, the gap between germline ends came to 12 bases. The CDR3 here is CASSHRGVGDTQYF. The CDR3 nucleotides read TGCGCCAGCAGCCATCGAGGGGTTGGAGATACGCAGTATTTT.

The chain links TRBV15 to TRBJ2-1; D might be TRBD2 (7 bases). The CDR3 covers 16 residues. V dropped 0 bases and J dropped 5 bases, with 14 bases sitting between them. The germline V gene has CDR1 LNHNV and CDR2 YYDKDF (reference sequence). The DNA for the CDR3 is TGTGCCACCAGCAGAGATTGGGGGGGGCACAACAATGAGCAGTTCTTC. It yields the protein CATSRDWGGHNNEQFF.

This clone was seen a handful of times. The chain is built from TRBV5-1 and TRBJ1-1; 7 bases agree with TRBD1. Trimming cost V 4 bases and J 1 base; bases outside gene matches: 4. CDR1 is SGHRS and CDR2 is YFSETQ in the germline V gene. The CDR3 is made up of 14 amino acids. The CDR3, as DNA: TGCGCCAGCAGCGAGGGGACAGCGAACACTGAAGCTTTCTTT. As protein: CASSEGTANTEAFF.

V usage is TRBV30 and J usage is TRBJ2-1; weak D call: TRBD2 (7 bases). V lost 0 bases to trimming and J lost 6 bases, with 12 bases between them. Germline V gene lookup returns CDR1 GTSNPN and CDR2 SVGIG (reference sequence). The CDR3 loop spans 14 amino acids. CDR3 in amino acids: CAWSVAGTSNEQFF. The CDR3 DNA reads as TGTGCCTGGAGTGTAGCGGGGACATCCAATGAGCAGTTCTTC. The entire variable domain, with the rest obtained from reference TRBV30 and TRBJ2-1, is as follows: SQTIHQWPATLVQPVGSPLSLECTVEGTSNPNLYWYRQAAGRGLQLLFYSVGIGQISSEVPQNLSASRPQDRQFILSSKKLLLSDSGFYLCAWSVAGTSNEQFFGPGTRLTVL.

For the CDR3, the DNA is TGCGCCAGCAGCCCAACGGGACAGGTAAACTATGGCTACACCTTC. It codes for CASSPTGQVNYGYTF. The gene calls are TRBV4-1 and TRBJ1-2, with TRBD1 identical over 8 bases. The CDR3 extends over 15 amino acids. The V and J ends lost 4 bases and 2 bases, in that order; junction bases with no gene match: 6. Germline V gene sequence: CDR1 MGHRA, CDR2 YSYEKL.

This clone was detected only a few times. The V and J genes are TRBV29-1 and TRBJ2-5, with D perhaps TRBD1 (6 bases). This CDR3 is 15 amino acids long. Germline-derived CDR1 and CDR2 are SQVTM and ANQGSEA. Deletions cut 2 bases from V and 5 bases from J, with 18 bases between. The CDR3: CSVERGTRAWETQYF. The CDR3 DNA reads as TGCAGCGTTGAAAGGGGGACCAGGGCATGGGAGACCCAGTACTTC. Full variable domain (missing parts from reference TRBV29-1 and TRBJ2-5): SAVISQKPSRDICQRGTSLTIQCQVDSQVTMMFWYRQQPGQSLTLIATANQGSEATYESGFVIDKFPISRPNLTFSTLTVSNMSPEDSSIYLCSVERGTRAWETQYFGPGTRLLVL.

This clone was recorded once. The rearrangement uses TRBV11-2 and TRBJ1-2; D unclear. CDR3 length: 12 amino acids. The V and J ends lost 5 bases and 5 bases respectively, with 9 bases between them. CDR1 and CDR2 (germline): SGHAT, FQNNGV. CDR3: CASSRYEYGYTF. The CDR3 bases are TGTGCCAGCAGCCGGTATGAGTATGGCTACACCTTC.

V and J are TRBV28 and TRBJ1-6, with TRBD1 identical over 7 bases. The V gene's germline CDR1 is MDHEN and CDR2 SYDVKM. The length of the CDR3 is 14 residues. The ends lost 5 bases at V and 11 bases at J; junction bases unmatched: 9. The CDR3 reads CASSPIDRATPLHF. Here the CDR3 DNA reads TGTGCCAGCAGTCCCATCGACAGGGCAACACCCCTCCACTTT.

For this clone: Other DNA variants within this sample encode the same CDR3. This chain links TRBV18 with TRBJ2-5; perhaps TRBD2 as D (6 bases). This CDR3 comprises 14 residues. Trimming took 0 bases from V and 2 from J, leaving 7 bases between them. Germline CDR1 reads KGHSH; CDR2 reads LQKENI. For the CDR3, the DNA is TGTGCCAGCTCACCACCGGCGGGGCAAGAGACCCAGTACTTC. Residues: CASSPPAGQETQYF.

This clone has only one observation. The chain employs TRBV2 and TRBJ1-5; no clear D gene. This CDR3 region has 15 residues. Germline CDR1 reads SNHLY; CDR2 reads FYNNEI. V lost 2 bases to trimming and J lost 5 bases, with 13 bases between them. CDR3 bases: TGTGCCAGCAGTGAATATGGCGGCGCCCATCAGCCCCAGCATTTT. It is translated as CASSEYGGAHQPQHF. Variable domain in full (rest from reference TRBV2 and TRBJ1-5): EPEVTQTPSHQVTQMGQEVILRCVPISNHLYFYWYRQILGQKVEFLVSFYNNEISEKSEIFDDQFSVERPDGSNFTLKIRSTKLEDSAMYFCASSEYGGAHQPQHFGDGTRLSIL.

The chain links TRBV29-1 to TRBJ2-3, with D hard to call. The germline CDR1 and CDR2 sequences are SQVTM and ANQGSEA. Trimming stripped 5 bases from V and 2 bases from J, with 8 bases between. This CDR3 spans 12 amino acids. This CDR3 reads CSVLQNTDTQYF. CDR3 bases: TGCAGCGTTTTACAAAACACAGATACGCAGTATTTT.

This clone was picked up a small number of times. The CDR3: CAISESGGYGYTF. DNA of the CDR3: TGTGCCATCAGTGAATCAGGGGGCTATGGCTACACCTTC. J is TRBJ1-2 and V is TRBV10-3, with 7 bases aligning to TRBD1. Germline V gene sequence: CDR1 ENHRY, CDR2 SYGVKD. CDR3 size: 13 residues. The V and J ends lost 3 bases and 4 bases, in that order; junction bases with no gene match: 2.

V and J are TRBV10-3 and TRBJ1-1; D ambiguous. CDR3 length: 14 residues. V lost 4 bases and J 1 base, leaving 10 bases between the germline ends. Germline CDR1 and CDR2: ENHRY and SYGVKD. CDR3 sequence: CAISVRTGNTEAFF. The CDR3, as DNA: TGTGCCATCAGTGTAAGGACTGGGAACACTGAAGCTTTCTTT.

This clone was counted only a few times. This chain uses TRBV30 with TRBJ2-5; TRBD1 is a possible D gene (6 bases). Germline values: CDR1 GTSNPN, CDR2 SVGIG (reference sequence). This CDR3 comprises 14 residues. V gave up 4 bases and J gave up 1 base, with 13 bases separating them. CDR3 loop: CAWNEGDGQETQYF. The CDR3 DNA sequence: TGTGCCTGGAATGAGGGGGACGGCCAAGAGACCCAGTACTTC.